This T cell receptor beta chain was profiled in a study of identical twins. Germline V gives CDR1 PRHDT, CDR2 FYEKMQ (reference sequence). The CDR3 runs 16 residues. With 10 bases clipped from V and 4 bases from J, the junction kept 14 bases outside the gene matches. TCRdb redid the calling of the 5' RACE reads with MiXCR, one entry per CDR3 protein. Of under 300,000 distinct CDR3 sequences in the sample, 11% to 15% were seen once. The sample taken for sequencing was memory (CD45RO+) T cells sorted from blood. The chain uses TRBV13 and TRBJ2-1; TRBD1 matches 9 bases. The sequence was collected from a woman under 30 in good health. CDR3: CAMGPGRDRVYNEQFF. DNA for the CDR3: TGTGCCATGGGCCCCGGGCGGGACAGGGTTTACAATGAGCAGTTCTTC.